The 13 T cell receptor beta chains presented below share a single source sample, sequenced in a study of shared clonotypes between healthy human individuals (dated by TCRdb to 2020 to 2022). The library was produced with the immunoSEQ multiplex PCR assay. Imported from immuneACCESS, the table was reduced by TCRdb to in-frame sequences with V and J called. These copies leave out some clones; in studies compared against another copy, an unresolved V gene accounts for under half, and the cause of the remainder is not known. The sample data list a few million clones, and over 90% of these were observed just once. Of the sample, about 0.39% is held by the ten largest clones. Sequenced input: naive CD4+ T cells from PBMCs. Taken with the paper, the label for cell subset or site translates to: CD45RA+ positively selected. Source of these receptors: a man aged 18 to 30 in good health. Some clones in this sample may be carry-over from other donors' samples.

This chain links TRBV28 with TRBJ2-4; D is undetermined. The germline gives CDR1 MDHEN, CDR2 SYDVKM. The CDR3 is made up of 15 amino acids. The germline V and J ends were trimmed by 3 bases and 0 bases, with 9 bases remaining between them. The CDR3 DNA reads as TGTGCCAGCAGTTTTGCTGATCTAGCCAAAAACATTCAGTACTTC. It is translated as CASSFADLAKNIQYF.

The CDR3 DNA reads TGTGCCAGCAGCCCAGGAGGGGTCGGGACGCAGTATTTT. This sequence encodes CASSPGGVGTQYF. The chain recombines TRBV7-8 with TRBJ2-3; maybe TRBD2 (6 bases). V was shortened by 5 bases and J by 9 bases, with 15 bases between the two germline ends. The CDR3 is made up of 13 amino acids. Germline CDR1 SGHVS, CDR2 FQNEAQ.

The rearrangement joins TRBV25-1 to TRBJ2-5; D is perhaps TRBD2 (6 bases). CDR1 MGHDK and CDR2 SYGVNS come from the germline V gene. Deletions cut 6 bases from V and 5 bases from J, with 22 bases between. The CDR3 has 16 residues. This CDR3 reads CASSDGRRGRGETQYF. The CDR3, as DNA: TGTGCCAGCAGCGACGGGCGGCGGGGCCGGGGGGAGACCCAGTACTTC.

CDR3 protein: CASSEVRAGDNEKLFF. The CDR3 DNA is TGTGCCAGCAGTGAAGTCAGGGCAGGAGACAATGAAAAACTGTTTTTT. The genes are TRBV25-1 and TRBJ1-4; possible D gene TRBD1, 5 bases. Germline values: CDR1 MGHDK, CDR2 SYGVNS. Trimming removed 2 bases at V and 5 bases at J, with 15 bases between. The CDR3 has 16 residues.

The chain links TRBV18 to TRBJ1-4; a possible D gene is TRBD1 (5 bases). V was pared by 3 bases and J by 7 bases, with 12 bases between. The CDR3 has 14 amino acids. CDR1 is KGHSH, CDR2 LQKENI, per germline. Here the CDR3 reads CASSPRQGVEKLFF. The CDR3, as DNA: TGTGCCAGCTCACCGCGCCAGGGAGTTGAAAAACTGTTTTTT.

This chain links TRBV19 with TRBJ2-7; a possible D gene is TRBD1 (6 bases). Germline V lookup: CDR1 LNHDA, CDR2 SQIVND (reference sequence). V gave up 6 bases and J gave up 7 bases, with 22 bases separating them. The CDR3 is made up of 15 amino acids. The CDR3 DNA reads as TGTGCCAGTAGCCCAAACAGGGTTCCTACTGAGGAGCAGTACTTC. Translating it yields CASSPNRVPTEEQYF.

This clone has only one observation. This chain connects TRBV11-2 to TRBJ2-6; D is possibly TRBD2 (5 bases). V was shortened by 4 bases and J by 4 bases, with 14 bases between the two germline ends. This CDR3 region has 16 residues. Germline V gene lookup returns CDR1 SGHAT and CDR2 FQNNGV. The CDR3 bases are TGTGCCAGCAGCTCCTTCGCCAGCGGAGGGGCCAACGTCCTGACTTTC. Translated, it gives CASSSFASGGANVLTF.

J is TRBJ2-1 and V is TRBV5-1, with 10 bases that match TRBD2. The CDR3 contains 15 residues. V shed 0 bases and J 5 bases; nucleotides not matched to a gene: 2. Germline V gene lookup returns CDR1 SGHRS and CDR2 YFSETQ. The CDR3 loop reads CASSLGSGRDNEQFF. CDR3 sequence (DNA): TGCGCCAGCAGCTTGGGGAGCGGGAGGGACAATGAGCAGTTCTTC.

This clone came up a few times. This sequence joins TRBV6-1 and TRBJ1-5, with a possible D match to TRBD1 (5 bases). Trimming cost V 6 bases and J 2 bases, with 14 bases left between them. The germline gives CDR1 MNHNS, CDR2 SASEGT. There are 15 residues in the CDR3. The CDR3 spells CASSPSPRGNQPQHF. The CDR3 DNA follows: TGTGCCAGCAGCCCATCTCCCAGGGGCAATCAGCCCCAGCATTTT.

The rearrangement links TRBV28 to TRBJ2-3, with TRBD2 matching over 11 bases. CDR1 and CDR2 (germline): MDHEN, SYDVKM. V dropped 6 bases and J dropped 4; count of bases not matched to a gene: 3. There are 14 residues in the CDR3. The CDR3 DNA is TGTGCCAGCAGGATAGCGGGAGGGTCAGATACGCAGTATTTT. Translated: CASRIAGGSDTQYF.

This chain uses TRBV4-1 with TRBJ2-5; 8 nucleotides line up with TRBD1. V trimming: 0 bases; J trimming: 11 bases; junction bases outside the gene matches: 11. Germline lookup yields CDR1 MGHRA and CDR2 YSYEKL. The CDR3 consists of 15 residues. DNA of the CDR3: TGCGCCAGCAGCCAAGATGCCCAGGGGGCCCTTGAGCAGTACTTC. It yields the protein CASSQDAQGALEQYF.

Points on this clone: Distinct nucleotide sequences in the sample also encode this CDR3. The V call is TRBV28, the J call TRBJ1-2; D is uncertain. CDR1 and CDR2 (germline): MDHEN, SYDVKM. The V end was cut by 3 bases, the J end by 5 bases, with 10 bases between. This CDR3 is 13 amino acids long. CDR3 amino acids: CASSFGGMYGYTF. The CDR3 DNA reads TGTGCCAGCAGTTTTGGAGGGATGTATGGCTACACCTTC.

The chain carries TRBV5-4 and TRBJ2-1; D remains unclear. CDR1 is SGHNT, CDR2 YYREEE, per germline (reference sequence). The CDR3 runs to 15 residues. V was clipped by 4 bases and J by 0 bases, with 11 bases between them. The CDR3 loop reads CASSVTVSSYNEQFF. The CDR3 nucleotides read TGTGCCAGCAGCGTGACTGTGAGCTCCTACAATGAGCAGTTCTTC.